This T cell receptor (beta chain) was profiled in a study of glioma-infiltrating T cells after dendritic cell vaccination. Across the whole study: Dendritic cell vaccination trial patients had either newly diagnosed or recurrent glioblastoma.

This clone showed up just a few times. None of the glioblastoma patients had an isocitrate dehydrogenase mutation. PBMC sampling occurred before vaccination, two weeks after the third dose, and at progression. The primer mix had 60 V beta and 13 J beta primers. Only in-frame clones appear in the TCRdb table, and some are missing; sequencing was by immunoSEQ multiplex PCR. The sample includes tens of thousands of clones, over 75% of them seen just once. The germline V gene has CDR1 MGHRA and CDR2 YSYEKL. This CDR3 has 16 amino acids. V was clipped by 1 base and J by 2 bases, with 12 bases between them. V is TRBV4-1 and J is TRBJ2-1, with D tentatively TRBD1 (6 bases). Material: blood, obtained before dendritic cell vaccination. The clonotype comes from a human donor with glioblastoma. For the CDR3, the DNA is TGCGCCAGCAGCCAAGTGTCTCGGACAGCCTACAATGAGCAGTTCTTC. Residues: CASSQVSRTAYNEQFF.